Below are 26 T cell receptor beta chains sequenced from a single sample in a study of shared clonotypes between healthy human individuals. Sequenced by immunoSEQ multiplex PCR; TCRdb stores in-frame clones only, minus some. The table lists about 1.1 million clones, around 77% of them singletons, with 0.89% in the top ten. The sequenced sample consisted of memory CD4+ T cells from PBMCs. Regarding subset: CD45RA-negative fraction. The receptor set was obtained from a man aged 18 to 30 in good health. Some clones in this sample may be carry-over from other donors' samples.

The chain has TRBV2 and TRBJ1-1, with D unresolved. This CDR3 has 13 amino acids. Germline V CDR1 and CDR2: SNHLY, FYNNEI. V was clipped by 7 bases and J by 1 base, with 10 bases between them. The CDR3 region has the DNA TGTGCCAGCAAGCGGCAGGAGAACACTGAAGCTTTCTTT. Protein: CASKRQENTEAFF.

A word on this clone: The same CDR3 also results from other DNA sequences found in this sample. The chain couples TRBV7-3 to TRBJ2-5, with unresolved D. The CDR3 extends over 12 amino acids. The V gene's germline CDR1 is SGHTA and CDR2 FQGTGA. The ends were cut back, 5 bases at V and 5 bases at J, with 9 bases in the middle. CDR3 amino acids: CASSPQGETQYF. DNA for the CDR3: TGTGCCAGCAGCCCTCAAGGGGAGACCCAGTACTTC.

The chain has TRBV7-3 and TRBJ2-3; 8 bases line up with TRBD2. This CDR3 is 15 amino acids long. Trimming cost V 5 bases and J 2 bases; bases outside gene matches: 6. Looked up from germline, CDR1 is SGHTA and CDR2 is FQGTGA. For the CDR3, the DNA is TGTGCCAGCAGCCGAGCGGGGGATCTCACAGATACGCAGTATTTT. This encodes CASSRAGDLTDTQYF.

The chain joins TRBV6-5 to TRBJ1-1; D uncertain. Germline V gene lookup returns CDR1 MNHEY and CDR2 SVGAGI. The CDR3 is 13 residues long. Trimming cost V 7 bases and J 6 bases, with 15 bases left between them. The chain's CDR3 is CASTYTDAPEAFF. CDR3 nucleotides: TGTGCCAGCACCTACACGGATGCCCCTGAAGCTTTCTTT.

The chain joins TRBV4-2 to TRBJ2-7, with 9 bases identical to TRBD2. The germline V gene has CDR1 LGHNA and CDR2 YNFKEQ. J gave up 2 bases and V 1 base, and 3 bases lay outside the gene matches. The CDR3 length is 15 residues. The CDR3, as DNA: TGTGCCAGCAGCCAAGGGCGGGAGGGCCCCTACGAGCAGTACTTC. Its translation: CASSQGREGPYEQYF.

The rearrangement links TRBV15 to TRBJ1-1; D not resolved. With 5 bases removed from V and 6 bases from J, the gap between germline ends came to 10 bases. This CDR3 is built from 12 residues. The germline gives CDR1 LNHNV, CDR2 YYDKDF (reference sequence). Here the CDR3 reads CATSPEGAEAFF. For the CDR3, the DNA is TGTGCCACCAGCCCGGAGGGAGCTGAAGCTTTCTTT.

This clone came up a few times. The V call is TRBV10-3, the J call TRBJ1-4, with TRBD1 identical over 7 bases. CDR3 length: 13 amino acids. Germline lookup yields CDR1 ENHRY and CDR2 SYGVKD. V was pared by 10 bases and J by 7 bases, with 9 bases of the junction left unmatched. CDR3 nucleotide sequence: TGTGCCACCGCAGGGGGGTCCGCTGAAAAACTGTTTTTT. Amino acids: CATAGGSAEKLFF.

As to this clone: This sequence may be a read error, since a much larger clone differs from it by one base. V gene TRBV4-1 combines with J gene TRBJ2-7; 9 nucleotides agree with TRBD1. V gave up 7 bases and J gave up 6 bases; unmatched junction bases: 13. Germline V gene lookup returns CDR1 MGHRA and CDR2 YSYEKL. The CDR3 is made up of 15 amino acids. Written as DNA, the CDR3 is TGCGCCAGCACCTCCGGGACAGGGAGTTACTGCGAGCAGTACTTC. Translation gives CASTSGTGSYCEQYF.

This sequence joins TRBV25-1 and TRBJ2-3; weak D call: TRBD1 (5 bases). This CDR3 region has 16 residues. Germline CDR1 and CDR2: MGHDK and SYGVNS. V was shortened by 2 bases and J by 1 base, with 13 bases between the two germline ends. In nucleotides, the CDR3 is TGTGCCAGCAGTGAAAAAGAGGTAGGGGGCACAGATACGCAGTATTTT. Translating gives CASSEKEVGGTDTQYF.

The chain carries TRBV18 and TRBJ1-2; D not resolved. Trimming took 0 bases from V and 6 from J, leaving 11 bases between them. This CDR3 is 14 amino acids long. Germline lookup yields CDR1 KGHSH and CDR2 LQKENI. This chain's CDR3 is CASSPPNSIHGYTF. The CDR3 DNA follows: TGTGCCAGCTCACCACCTAACAGTATACATGGCTACACCTTC.

This clone was counted a few times. The chain joins TRBV27 to TRBJ1-1; 7 bases agree with TRBD1. Germline V CDR1 and CDR2: MNHEY, SMNVEV (reference sequence). Trimming cost V 6 bases and J 1 base; bases outside gene matches: 5. This CDR3 spans 14 amino acids. The CDR3 here is CASRLDRPNTEAFF. CDR3 sequence (DNA): TGTGCCAGCAGATTGGACAGGCCGAACACTGAAGCTTTCTTT.

The chain recombines TRBV6-1 with TRBJ1-1; weak D call: TRBD1 (6 bases). Germline-derived CDR1 and CDR2 are MNHNS and SASEGT. The CDR3 spans 15 residues. Trimming took off 3 bases at V and 5 bases at J, with 16 bases between the two ends. CDR3 bases: TGTGCCAGCAGTGACCCGGGGGGGGCTCAGACTGAAGCTTTCTTT. The encoded protein is CASSDPGGAQTEAFF.

The V call is TRBV11-3, the J call TRBJ2-2, with D uncertain. The germline gives CDR1 SGHNT, CDR2 YENEEA. The CDR3 is 12 amino acids. V was trimmed by 2 bases and J by 6 bases, leaving 4 bases between them. The CDR3 DNA sequence: TGTGCCAGCAGCTTATTTTCCGGGGAGCTGTTTTTT. It translates to CASSLFSGELFF.

About this clone itself: At one end the junction does not follow the germline gene, possibly because of a read error. This sequence joins TRBV27 and TRBJ2-5, with 12 bases matching TRBD2. CDR3 length: 17 amino acids. Per germline, CDR1 MNHEY and CDR2 SMNVEV (reference sequence). CDR3 loop: CASSLRTSGRTQGTQYF. CDR3 nucleotides: TGTGCCAGCAGTTTAAGAACTAGCGGGAGGACCCAAGGGACCCAGTACTTC.

This sequence joins TRBV5-1 and TRBJ2-1, with 7 bases lining up with TRBD2. CDR3 size: 17 residues. V was pared by 4 bases and J by 4 bases, with 14 bases of the junction left unmatched. CDR1 is SGHRS and CDR2 is YFSETQ in the germline V gene. The DNA for the CDR3 is TGCGCCAGCAGCCGTACTAGCGCCCGAGCGGGATACAATGAGCAGTTCTTC. Protein: CASSRTSARAGYNEQFF.

The CDR3 protein is CASSLHFQETQYF. CDR3 nucleotides: TGCGCCAGCAGCTTGCACTTTCAAGAGACCCAGTACTTC. The chain couples TRBV5-1 to TRBJ2-5; D call uncertain. The length of the CDR3 is 13 residues. The V gene's germline CDR1 is SGHRS and CDR2 YFSETQ. V gave up 1 base and J gave up 2 bases, with 6 bases separating them.

The rearrangement joins TRBV28 to TRBJ1-2; no firm D call. Trimming left V 8 bases short and J 7 bases short, with 14 bases between. The CDR3 spans 12 residues. Germline assignment: CDR1 MDHEN and CDR2 SYDVKM. In nucleotides, the CDR3 is TGTGCCAGCGTATCTACGGTGGCTGGCTACACCTTC. It codes for CASVSTVAGYTF.

The chain carries TRBV5-1 and TRBJ2-2, with D maybe TRBD1 (6 bases). V lost 2 bases and J lost 6, with 14 bases in between. CDR1 is SGHRS, CDR2 YFSETQ, per germline. This CDR3 contains 15 residues. As DNA, the CDR3 is TGCGCCAGCAGCTTCACAGGGTATCTGCCCGGGGAGCTGTTTTTT. This sequence encodes CASSFTGYLPGELFF.

This chain links TRBV7-8 with TRBJ1-4, with a possible D match to TRBD1 (6 bases). Trimming left V 0 bases short and J 1 base short, with 9 bases between. Germline assignment: CDR1 SGHVS and CDR2 FQNEAQ. CDR3 size: 16 residues. The CDR3 loop is CASSLATGRTNEKLFF. In DNA, the CDR3 is TGTGCCAGCAGCTTAGCCACAGGGCGAACTAATGAAAAACTGTTTTTT.

The J gene is TRBJ1-5, the V gene TRBV28; D unresolved. Germline CDR1 reads MDHEN; CDR2 reads SYDVKM. The CDR3 length is 13 residues. Trimming took 6 bases from V and 2 from J, leaving 8 bases between them. The CDR3 sequence is CASRVRGNQPQHF. Here the CDR3 DNA reads TGTGCCAGCAGGGTCCGGGGCAATCAGCCCCAGCATTTT.

In regard to this clone: The sample carries other DNA sequences with the same CDR3. This chain links TRBV7-9 with TRBJ2-7; no clear D gene. Trimming shortened V by 3 bases and J by 3 bases, and 3 bases separated the two germline ends. Germline V lookup: CDR1 SEHNR, CDR2 FQNEAQ (reference sequence). CDR3 length equals 11 residues. The CDR3 region is CASSFNYEQYF. CDR3 coding DNA: TGTGCCAGCAGCTTTAACTACGAGCAGTACTTC.

The chain links TRBV21-1 to TRBJ1-1; the table's D call, TRBD1, has no DNA check behind it. TRBV21-1 is reported as a pseudogene. The CDR3 spans 13 residues. CDR3 region: CAGTGAVNTEAFF. The CDR3 nucleotides are TGTGCCGGGACAGGGGCCGTCAACACTGAAGCTTTCTTT.

This clone was observed many times. This sequence joins TRBV4-1 and TRBJ2-1; TRBD2 matches 9 bases. Germline V lookup: CDR1 MGHRA, CDR2 YSYEKL. V lost 3 bases to trimming and J lost 2 bases; unmatched junction nucleotides: 5. This CDR3 spans 16 amino acids. The CDR3, as DNA: TGCGCCAGCAGCCACGTAGCGGGAGAGGCCTACAATGAGCAGTTCTTC. It translates to CASSHVAGEAYNEQFF.

This clone came up once. The chain recombines TRBV10-2 with TRBJ2-3, with 7 bases lining up with TRBD2. V lost 8 bases to trimming and J lost 5 bases; unmatched junction nucleotides: 13. The CDR3 totals 15 residues. CDR1 WSHSY and CDR2 SAAADI come from the germline V gene. DNA for the CDR3: TGCGCCAGCCTCGATTGGCGCGCGGGAGTAGATACGCAGTATTTT. Translated: CASLDWRAGVDTQYF.

The chain combines TRBV2 with TRBJ1-4, with D tentatively TRBD1 (5 bases). Trimming left V 4 bases short and J 13 bases short, with 13 bases between. Germline CDR1 reads SNHLY; CDR2 reads FYNNEI. The CDR3 is 12 residues long. CDR3 residues: CASSGFAGGLFF. CDR3 DNA sequence: TGTGCCAGCAGTGGTTTTGCCGGGGGACTGTTTTTT.

V usage is TRBV28 and J usage is TRBJ2-7, with 7 positions matching TRBD1. V was clipped by 5 bases and J by 4 bases; unmatched bases: 2. This CDR3 comprises 12 residues. CDR1 and CDR2 from the germline V gene are MDHEN and SYDVKM. The CDR3 coding sequence is TGTGCCAGCAGTGACAGGGTTTACGAGCAGTACTTC. This gives the protein CASSDRVYEQYF.